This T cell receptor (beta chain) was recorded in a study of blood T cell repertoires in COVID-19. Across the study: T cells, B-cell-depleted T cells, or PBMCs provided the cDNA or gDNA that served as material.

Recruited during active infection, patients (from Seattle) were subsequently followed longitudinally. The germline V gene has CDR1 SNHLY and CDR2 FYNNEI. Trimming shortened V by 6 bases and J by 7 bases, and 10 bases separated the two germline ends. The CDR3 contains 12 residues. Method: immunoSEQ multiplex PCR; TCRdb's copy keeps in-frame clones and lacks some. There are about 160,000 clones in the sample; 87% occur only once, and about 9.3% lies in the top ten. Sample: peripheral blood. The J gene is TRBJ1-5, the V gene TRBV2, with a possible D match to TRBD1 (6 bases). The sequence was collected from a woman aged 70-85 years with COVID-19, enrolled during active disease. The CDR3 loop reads CASRPGTQPQHF. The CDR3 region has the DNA TGTGCCAGCAGGCCAGGGACACAGCCCCAGCATTTT.